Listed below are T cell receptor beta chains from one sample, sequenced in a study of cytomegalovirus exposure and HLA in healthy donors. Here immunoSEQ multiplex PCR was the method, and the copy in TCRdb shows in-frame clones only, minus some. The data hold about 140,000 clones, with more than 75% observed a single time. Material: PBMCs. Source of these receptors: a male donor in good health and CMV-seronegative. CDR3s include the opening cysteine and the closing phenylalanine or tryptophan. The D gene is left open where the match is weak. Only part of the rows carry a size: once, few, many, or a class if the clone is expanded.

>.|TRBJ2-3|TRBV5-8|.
CASSLRGSTDTQYF
TGTGCCAGCAGCTTGCGGGGGAGCACAGATACGCAGTATTTT
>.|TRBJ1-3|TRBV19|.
CASSPQAYALSGNTIYF
TGTGCCAGTAGTCCCCAGGCGTATGCTCTATCTGGAAACACCATATATTTT
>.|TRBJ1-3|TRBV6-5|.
CASRQGGTGNTIYF
TGTGCCAGCAGACAGGGAGGGACTGGAAACACCATATATTTT
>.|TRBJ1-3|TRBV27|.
CASSLVGGLEGNTIYF
TGTGCCAGCAGTTTAGTGGGCGGGTTGGAAGGAAACACCATATATTTT
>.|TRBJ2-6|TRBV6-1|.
CASHSSGANVLTF
TGTGCCAGCCATTCCTCTGGGGCCAACGTCCTGACTTTC
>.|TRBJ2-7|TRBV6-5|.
CASSWPPPYEQYF
TGTGCCAGCAGTTGGCCCCCCCCCTACGAGCAGTACTTC
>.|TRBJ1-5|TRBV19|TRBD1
CASRGQTYSNQPQHF
TGTGCCAGTAGGGGACAGACTTATAGCAATCAGCCCCAGCATTTT
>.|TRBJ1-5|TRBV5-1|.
CASSLSGGQGQPQHF
TGCGCCAGCAGCTTGTCCGGGGGGCAAGGTCAGCCCCAGCATTTT
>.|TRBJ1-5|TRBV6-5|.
CASSYDRSQPQHF
TGTGCCAGCAGTTACGACAGGAGTCAGCCCCAGCATTTT
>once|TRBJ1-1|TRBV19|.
CASSMRGAGETEAFF
TGTGCCAGTAGTATGAGGGGTGCGGGGGAGACTGAAGCTTTCTTT
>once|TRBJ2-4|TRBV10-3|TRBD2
CAISDFGLAGDYQNIQYF
TGTGCCATCAGTGATTTTGGACTAGCGGGGGATTACCAAAACATTCAGTACTTC
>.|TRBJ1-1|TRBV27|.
CASSWGVGLLSTEAFF
TGTGCCAGCAGTTGGGGGGTAGGGCTTTTAAGCACTGAAGCTTTCTTT
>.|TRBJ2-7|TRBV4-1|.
CASSPARGSRYEQYF
TGCGCCAGCAGCCCGGCGAGAGGGTCCCGCTACGAGCAGTACTTC
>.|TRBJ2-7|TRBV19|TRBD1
CASKGTGNSYEQYF
TGTGCCAGTAAGGGGACAGGGAATTCTTACGAGCAGTACTTC
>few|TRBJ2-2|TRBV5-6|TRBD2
CASSLLQLAGTTGELFF
TGTGCCAGCAGCTTACTCCAACTAGCGGGCACCACCGGGGAGCTGTTTTTT
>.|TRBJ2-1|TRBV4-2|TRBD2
CASSQDSSGGAGEQFF
TGTGCCAGCAGCCAAGATTCTAGCGGGGGGGCCGGGGAGCAGTTCTTC
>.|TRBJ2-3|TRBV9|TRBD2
CASSPFSGGLADTQYF
TGTGCCAGCAGCCCTTTTAGCGGGGGCTTGGCAGATACGCAGTATTTT
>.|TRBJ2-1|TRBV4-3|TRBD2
CASSQELAGQDNEQFF
TGCGCCAGCAGCCAAGAACTAGCGGGGCAGGACAATGAGCAGTTCTTC
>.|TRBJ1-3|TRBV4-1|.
CASSLSSGSGNTIYF
TGCGCCAGCAGCCTATCTTCGGGGTCTGGAAACACCATATATTTT
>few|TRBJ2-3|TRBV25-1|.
CASSTSLETQYF
TGTGCCAGCAGTACTAGCCTGGAGACGCAGTATTTT
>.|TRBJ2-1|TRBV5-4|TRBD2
CASSFGTSGGVGYNEQFF
TGTGCCAGCAGCTTCGGGACTAGCGGGGGGGTGGGGTACAATGAGCAGTTCTTC
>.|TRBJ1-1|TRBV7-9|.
CSSSQRQEEAFF
TGTTCCAGCAGCCAACGACAGGAAGAAGCTTTCTTT
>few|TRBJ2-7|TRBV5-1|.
CASSASQGSEQYF
TGCGCCAGCAGCGCCTCGCAGGGAAGCGAGCAGTACTTC
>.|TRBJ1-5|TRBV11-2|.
CASSLDRNQPQHF
TGTGCCAGCAGCTTAGATCGGAATCAGCCCCAGCATTTT
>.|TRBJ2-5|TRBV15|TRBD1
CATSSRDRVTETQYF
TGTGCCACCAGCAGTCGGGACAGGGTAACCGAGACCCAGTACTTC
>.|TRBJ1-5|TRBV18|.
CASSPRPGNQPQHF
TGTGCCAGCTCACCACGGCCTGGCAATCAGCCCCAGCATTTT